One and the same sample provided the 32 T cell receptor beta chains below, sequenced in a study of T cells in localized non-small cell lung cancer. This table comes from immunoSEQ multiplex PCR, and its TCRdb copy is limited to in-frame clones, with some not included. The sample yields roughly 36,000 clones, roughly 83% seen once. Source: PBMCs, taken before any cancer treatment. The origin of the receptors is a woman aged 35 to 75 with stage II squamous cell lung carcinoma.

The rearrangement links TRBV6-5 to TRBJ2-5, with a weak D call TRBD2 (5 bases). Looked up from germline, CDR1 is MNHEY and CDR2 is SVGAGI. Between the trimmed V and J ends, which lost 4 bases and 1 base, there was a span of 16 bases. There are 16 residues in the CDR3. The CDR3, as DNA: TGTGCCAGCAGTTCTCCGGGAAGAAAAGGCCAAGAGACCCAGTACTTC. Protein: CASSSPGRKGQETQYF.

This clone was recorded a few times. In nucleotides, the CDR3 is TGTGCCAGCAGCCCGGGACAGATAAACACCGGGGAGCTGTTTTTT. Protein sequence: CASSPGQINTGELFF. The chain uses TRBV7-9 and TRBJ2-2; 7 bases line up with TRBD1. The J segment lost 2 bases and the V segment lost 5 bases, leaving 5 bases of the junction unmatched. Germline loops: CDR1 SEHNR, CDR2 FQNEAQ (reference sequence). This CDR3 contains 15 residues.

The J gene is TRBJ2-1, the V gene TRBV28; D may match TRBD1 or TRBD2 (5 bases each). The CDR3 sequence is 14 residues long. Germline CDR1 MDHEN, CDR2 SYDVKM. V lost 4 bases and J 8 bases, leaving 15 bases between the germline ends. The CDR3 bases are TGTGCCAGCAGTTGGGGGACCCCGAGCGATGAGCAGTTCTTC. This encodes CASSWGTPSDEQFF.

The rearrangement joins TRBV19 to TRBJ1-1; D gene ambiguous. With 5 bases removed from V and 1 base from J, the gap between germline ends came to 11 bases. CDR1 LNHDA and CDR2 SQIVND come from the germline V gene (reference sequence). The CDR3 has 14 amino acids. This CDR3 is CASSASLGNTEAFF. The DNA of the CDR3 is TGTGCCAGTAGTGCCTCCCTGGGGAACACTGAAGCTTTCTTT.

This chain connects TRBV5-1 to TRBJ2-2; 7 bases are shared with TRBD1. This CDR3 has 15 amino acids. Germline CDR1 reads SGHRS; CDR2 reads YFSETQ. V lost 10 bases to trimming and J lost 1 base; unmatched junction nucleotides: 10. This chain's CDR3 is CACKDRAGNTGELFF. The CDR3 bases are TGCGCCTGCAAAGACAGGGCTGGGAACACCGGGGAGCTGTTTTTT.

The rearrangement joins TRBV6-1 to TRBJ1-1; D remains unclear. The germline V and J ends were trimmed by 5 bases and 2 bases, with 12 bases remaining between them. CDR1 MNHNS and CDR2 SASEGT come from the germline V gene. CDR3 length equals 14 residues. This CDR3 is CASSPNWANTEAFF. The CDR3 nucleotides read TGTGCCAGCAGTCCCAACTGGGCAAACACTGAAGCTTTCTTT.

This clone showed up just a few times. J is TRBJ1-5 and V is TRBV28, with a possible D match to TRBD1 (5 bases). The V end was cut by 7 bases, the J end by 0 bases, with 25 bases between. The CDR3 covers 19 residues. Germline V lookup: CDR1 MDHEN, CDR2 SYDVKM. The CDR3 nucleotides are TGTGCCAGCACCGATCTCGTGGGGGGGATGACGTCTAGCAATCAGCCCCAGCATTTT. It codes for CASTDLVGGMTSSNQPQHF.

The chain links TRBV27 to TRBJ1-6; TRBD1 aligns across 12 bases. V was clipped by 5 bases and J by 7 bases; unmatched bases: 9. The CDR3 covers 17 residues. Germline CDR1 is MNHEY and CDR2 is SMNVEV (reference sequence). CDR3 nucleotide sequence: TGTGCCAGCAGTGCCGGGACAGGGGGCTTCGGCAATTCACCCCTCCACTTT. Its protein is CASSAGTGGFGNSPLHF.

This clone was observed a handful of times. The V call is TRBV5-5, the J call TRBJ2-5; D ambiguous. Deletions cut 5 bases from V and 3 bases from J, with 8 bases between. Germline CDR1 reads SGHKS; CDR2 reads YYEKEE (reference sequence). This CDR3 spans 12 amino acids. In nucleotides, the CDR3 is TGTGCCAGCAGGGGTCTGAAAGAGACCCAGTACTTC. It is translated as CASRGLKETQYF.

Here the CDR3 reads CATSTSADTQYF. The DNA for the CDR3 is TGTGCCACCTCAACATCAGCGGATACGCAGTATTTT. The J gene is TRBJ2-3, the V gene TRBV19; no firm D call. Germline V gene data show CDR1 as LNHDA and CDR2 as SQIVND (reference sequence). The CDR3 is made up of 12 amino acids. V was clipped by 10 bases and J by 6 bases, with 14 bases between them.

The gene calls are TRBV7-8 and TRBJ2-6; no reliable D call. V lost 6 bases, J lost 4 bases, and 7 bases lay in between. The CDR3 consists of 13 residues. Germline V gene data show CDR1 as SGHVS and CDR2 as FQNEAQ. The CDR3 is CASRFQGANVLTF. The DNA of the CDR3 is TGTGCCAGCAGATTTCAAGGGGCCAACGTCCTGACTTTC. The variable domain in full, completed from reference TRBV7-8 and TRBJ2-6, reads GAGVSQSPRYKVAKRGQDVALRCDPISGHVSLFWYQQALGQGPEFLTYFQNEAQLDKSGLPSDRFFAERPEGSVSTLKIQRTQQEDSAVYLCASRFQGANVLTFGAGSRLTVL.

This clone was found a few times. This chain uses TRBV28 with TRBJ1-1; D is ambiguous. The CDR3 extends over 11 amino acids. V was pared by 6 bases and J by 0 bases, with 2 bases between. The germline gives CDR1 MDHEN, CDR2 SYDVKM. The CDR3 bases are TGTGCCAGCAGGGTGAACACTGAAGCTTTCTTT. Translated: CASRVNTEAFF.

The CDR3: CASSLSVLGYEQYF. For the CDR3, the DNA is TGTGCCAGCAGCTTGTCGGTACTAGGGTACGAGCAGTACTTC. V is TRBV5-6 and J is TRBJ2-7; possibly TRBD2 for D (5 bases). CDR1 is SGHDT, CDR2 YYEEEE, per germline. The CDR3 has 14 residues. The V gene lost 1 base and the J gene lost 4 bases, with 12 bases spanning the gap.

The chain recombines TRBV7-2 with TRBJ2-1; no firm D call. V gave up 2 bases and J gave up 5 bases, with 7 bases separating them. The CDR3 has 13 residues. Germline V gene sequence: CDR1 SGHTA, CDR2 FQGNSA. CDR3 region: CASSLTLDNEQFF. CDR3 sequence (DNA): TGTGCCAGCAGCTTAACGCTAGACAATGAGCAGTTCTTC.

V is TRBV2 and J is TRBJ1-5; 10 positions agree with TRBD1. Losses at the gene ends were 6 bases for V and 8 bases for J; bases not matched to a gene: 10. In germline, CDR1 is SNHLY, CDR2 FYNNEI. There are 15 residues in the CDR3. DNA for the CDR3: TGTGCCAGCAGCTTAGAGACAGGGGGCATTAAGCCCCAGCATTTT. Its protein product is CASSLETGGIKPQHF.

The chain joins TRBV2 to TRBJ1-1; no definite D call. Trimming took off 6 bases at V and 0 bases at J, with 11 bases between the two ends. The CDR3 is made up of 14 amino acids. Per germline, CDR1 SNHLY and CDR2 FYNNEI. CDR3 loop: CASRERPMNTEAFF. The CDR3 DNA follows: TGTGCCAGCAGAGAGAGGCCGATGAACACTGAAGCTTTCTTT.

The J gene is TRBJ2-3, the V gene TRBV4-2; the D is unclear. This CDR3 contains 12 residues. CDR1 and CDR2 from the germline V gene are LGHNA and YNFKEQ. V was shortened by 5 bases and J by 3 bases, with 6 bases between the two germline ends. The CDR3, as DNA: TGTGCCAGCAGCTTGGGGACAGATACGCAGTATTTT. Protein sequence: CASSLGTDTQYF.

Here the CDR3 DNA reads TGTGCCAGCAGCTTAAGGGACAGCAATCAGCCCCAGCATTTT. This sequence encodes CASSLRDSNQPQHF. V gene TRBV7-2 combines with J gene TRBJ1-5; D might be TRBD1 (5 bases). CDR3 size: 14 residues. V lost 2 bases to trimming and J lost 1 base, with 6 bases between them. CDR1 is SGHTA and CDR2 is FQGNSA in the germline V gene.

V gene TRBV5-6 combines with J gene TRBJ1-6, with no clear D. The germline V gene has CDR1 SGHDT and CDR2 YYEEEE. This CDR3 has 13 amino acids. The germline V and J ends were trimmed by 0 bases and 6 bases, with 4 bases remaining between them. CDR3 DNA: TGTGCCAGCAGCTTGGTGGGTAATTCACCCCTCCACTTT. It translates to CASSLVGNSPLHF.

The chain joins TRBV25-1 to TRBJ1-1; D perhaps matches TRBD1 (6 bases). CDR3 length equals 15 residues. In germline, CDR1 is MGHDK, CDR2 SYGVNS. The V and J ends lost 4 bases and 6 bases respectively, with 18 bases between them. CDR3 amino acids: CASSATGGAGAEAFF. CDR3 sequence (DNA): TGTGCCAGCAGTGCCACGGGGGGGGCGGGGGCTGAAGCTTTCTTT. Based on the CDR3 plus reference TRBV25-1 and TRBJ1-1, the full variable domain is EADIYQTPRYLVIGTGKKITLECSQTMGHDKMYWYQQDPGMELHLIHYSYGVNSTEKGDLSSESTVSRIRTEHFPLTLESARPSHTSQYLCASSATGGAGAEAFFGQGTRLTVV.

Written as DNA, the CDR3 is TGCGCCAGCAGCCAAGCGGGAGCTTTTGAGCAGTTCTTC. It codes for CASSQAGAFEQFF. This chain connects TRBV4-3 to TRBJ2-1; a weak D match, TRBD2 (6 bases). Trimming pared 1 base from V and 9 bases from J, leaving 10 bases between. The germline CDR1 and CDR2 sequences are LGHNA and YSLEER. This CDR3 comprises 13 residues.

This chain uses TRBV27 with TRBJ2-1, with D uncertain. This CDR3 spans 14 amino acids. Germline V gives CDR1 MNHEY, CDR2 SMNVEV (reference sequence). V was pared by 6 bases and J by 6 bases, with 15 bases between. CDR3 residues: CASRGKLGSNEQFF. The CDR3 coding sequence is TGTGCCAGCAGGGGAAAATTAGGGTCCAATGAGCAGTTCTTC.

The J gene is TRBJ2-7, the V gene TRBV9; TRBD2 aligns across 10 bases. The CDR3 is made up of 15 amino acids. Germline assignment: CDR1 SGDLS and CDR2 YYNGEE. Trimming cost V 0 bases and J 2 bases; bases outside gene matches: 2. The CDR3 here is CASSVGSGRAYEQYF. Here the CDR3 DNA reads TGTGCCAGCAGCGTAGGCAGCGGGAGGGCCTACGAGCAGTACTTC.

The chain links TRBV2 to TRBJ1-1; D unclear. V gave up 1 base and J gave up 4 bases, with 7 bases separating them. The CDR3 contains 13 residues. Germline values: CDR1 SNHLY, CDR2 FYNNEI. The CDR3 sequence is CASSEDTGTEAFF. The CDR3 coding sequence is TGTGCCAGCAGTGAAGACACGGGCACTGAAGCTTTCTTT.

The DNA of the CDR3 is TGTGCCAGCAGCAGGGACTCTTCGACGTCCAATGAGCAGTTCTTC. As protein: CASSRDSSTSNEQFF. V is TRBV5-4 and J is TRBJ2-1, with D perhaps TRBD2 (6 bases). V was clipped by 4 bases and J by 6 bases, with 17 bases between them. The CDR3 length is 15 residues. The germline V gene encodes CDR1 SGHNT and CDR2 YYREEE (reference sequence).

The V gene is TRBV19, the J gene TRBJ2-7; tentatively, D is TRBD1 or TRBD2 (5 bases each). This CDR3 region has 13 residues. The germline V gene has CDR1 LNHDA and CDR2 SQIVND (reference sequence). The V end was cut by 2 bases, the J end by 3 bases, with 8 bases between. CDR3 sequence: CASSILGGYEQYF. As DNA, the CDR3 is TGTGCCAGTAGTATACTTGGGGGCTACGAGCAGTACTTC. Full variable domain (missing parts from reference TRBV19 and TRBJ2-7): DGGITQSPKYLFRKEGQNVTLSCEQNLNHDAMYWYRQDPGQGLRLIYYSQIVNDFQKGDIAEGYSVSREKKESFPLTVTSAQKNPTAFYLCASSILGGYEQYFGPGTRLTVT.

The chain carries TRBV6-4 and TRBJ2-3; D gene uncertain. V was clipped by 0 bases and J by 4 bases, with 5 bases between them. Germline CDR1 reads MRHNA; CDR2 reads SNTAGT. The CDR3 runs 13 residues. The CDR3 sequence is CASSDSRSDTQYF. CDR3 nucleotide sequence: TGTGCCAGCAGTGACTCCCGTTCAGATACGCAGTATTTT.

The rearrangement joins TRBV11-2 to TRBJ2-2; 7 bases line up with TRBD1. CDR3 length: 16 residues. J gave up 0 bases and V 4 bases, and 5 bases lay outside the gene matches. Per the germline V gene, CDR1 is SGHAT and CDR2 is FQNNGV. CDR3 residues: CASSSLGTANTGELFF. CDR3 sequence (DNA): TGTGCCAGCAGCTCCCTCGGGACAGCGAACACCGGGGAGCTGTTTTTT. The full variable domain, in which reference TRBV11-2 and TRBJ2-2 provide the parts outside the CDR3, is EAGVAQSPRYKIIEKRQSVAFWCNPISGHATLYWYQQILGQGPKLLIQFQNNGVVDDSQLPKDRFSAERLKGVDSTLKIQPAKLEDSAVYLCASSSLGTANTGELFFGEGSRLTVL.

V gene TRBV2 combines with J gene TRBJ2-5, with unresolved D. The length of the CDR3 is 15 residues. Germline V lookup: CDR1 SNHLY, CDR2 FYNNEI. The V end was cut by 3 bases, the J end by 3 bases, with 14 bases between. CDR3 sequence (DNA): TGTGCCAGCAGTGAGGAAACAGTGCCCAAAGAGACCCAGTACTTC. It is translated as CASSEETVPKETQYF.

The chain is built from TRBV10-3 and TRBJ2-7, with 8 bases aligning to TRBD1. J gave up 0 bases and V 4 bases, and 11 bases lay outside the gene matches. Germline values: CDR1 ENHRY, CDR2 SYGVKD. This CDR3 is built from 17 residues. The DNA of the CDR3 is TGTGCCATCAGTGGCCAACTCGGGACAGGTGGCTCCTACGAGCAGTACTTC. Its protein product is CAISGQLGTGGSYEQYF.

V and J are TRBV27 and TRBJ1-2, with TRBD1 matching over 8 bases. J was trimmed by 6 bases and V by 5 bases; bases with no gene match: 17. The V gene's germline CDR1 is MNHEY and CDR2 SMNVEV (reference sequence). This CDR3 is built from 17 residues. The CDR3 nucleotides are TGTGCCAGCAGTCCAGGCCGGGGACAGGAGCTTACCCATGGCTACACCTTC. Its protein product is CASSPGRGQELTHGYTF.

V usage is TRBV27 and J usage is TRBJ2-3, with TRBD2 as a possible D gene (6 bases). The CDR3 totals 16 residues. From germline, CDR1 is MNHEY and CDR2 SMNVEV (reference sequence). The V end lost 4 bases, the J end lost 1 base, and 15 bases lay between the germline ends. The CDR3 DNA is TGTGCCAGCAGTTGGCGGGTTTCGGGAGGCACAGATACGCAGTATTTT. This encodes CASSWRVSGGTDTQYF.